This TCR beta chain stems from a study of blood T cell repertoires in COVID-19. Across the study: Specimens from acute and convalescent COVID-19 originated in the United States, Italy and Spain. T cells, B-cell-depleted T cells, or PBMCs supplied cDNA or gDNA.

In the authors' workflow: Reference gene primer amplification gave estimated nucleated cell counts. Sequenced by immunoSEQ multiplex PCR; TCRdb stores in-frame clones only, minus some. V and J calls and clone size come straight from that table; D and trimming were deduced from the DNA. Of about 400,000 clones in the sample, about 90% were seen once. Germline V gene sequence: CDR1 MGHRA, CDR2 YSYEKL. Trimming left V 1 base short and J 5 bases short, with 12 bases between. CDR3 length: 15 residues. This TCR was sampled from a man between 40 and 49 years old with acute or convalescent COVID-19. The source material was peripheral blood. The chain recombines TRBV4-1 with TRBJ1-5; D is undetermined. The CDR3 sequence is CASSQGPRSDQPQHF. The DNA for the CDR3 is TGCGCCAGCAGCCAAGGCCCGAGGTCCGATCAGCCCCAGCATTTT.